The 15 T cell receptor beta chains presented below share a single source sample, sequenced in a study of shared clonotypes between healthy human individuals. The assay was immunoSEQ multiplex PCR, and TCRdb's table has in-frame clones only and misses some. The sample contains 2.3 million or so clones, roughly 93% of which appear only once. The sequencing input was naive CD4+ T cells from PBMCs. Stated subset: CD45RA+ positively selected. The receptors originated from a man aged 18 to 29 in good health. Some clones in this sample may be carry-over from other donors' samples.

This clone was counted once. The chain uses TRBV29-1 and TRBJ2-1; the match to TRBD2 covers 8 bases. CDR1 and CDR2 (germline): SQVTM, ANQGSEA. V gave up 6 bases and J gave up 1 base; unmatched junction bases: 17. The CDR3 runs 18 residues. The CDR3 bases are TGCAGCGTCCCACGGTCAGCGGGAGTGCGTAGGTCCTACAATGAGCAGTTCTTC. Translation gives CSVPRSAGVRRSYNEQFF.

This chain links TRBV5-1 with TRBJ1-5; perhaps TRBD1 as D (6 bases). Trimming removed 4 bases at V and 5 bases at J, with 16 bases between. The germline V gene encodes CDR1 SGHRS and CDR2 YFSETQ. The CDR3 contains 15 residues. DNA of the CDR3: TGCGCCAGCAGCCCTGCCGGGACACCAGATCAGCCCCAGCATTTT. Amino acids: CASSPAGTPDQPQHF.

The chain recombines TRBV7-3 with TRBJ2-7, with a possible D match to TRBD2 (6 bases). CDR1 and CDR2 from the germline V gene are SGHTA and FQGTGA. The CDR3 runs 14 residues. V was trimmed by 5 bases and J by 6 bases, leaving 17 bases between them. CDR3 in DNA: TGTGCCAGCAGCCCGGGACTCCGGAAAGGCGAGCAGTACTTC. Amino acids: CASSPGLRKGEQYF.

This chain links TRBV6-5 with TRBJ2-7; 8 positions agree with TRBD2. Germline lookup yields CDR1 MNHEY and CDR2 SVGAGI. The CDR3 extends over 15 amino acids. Losses at the gene ends were 0 bases for V and 2 bases for J; bases not matched to a gene: 3. The CDR3 loop reads CASSYSTAGAYEQYF. The CDR3 coding sequence is TGTGCCAGCAGTTACTCGACAGCGGGAGCCTACGAGCAGTACTTC.

Worth noting for this clone: This sample includes further DNA sequences coding for the same CDR3. The chain employs TRBV11-3 and TRBJ1-3; no definite D call. Germline V CDR1 and CDR2: SGHNT, YENEEA. The CDR3 totals 14 residues. The V end lost 1 base, the J end lost 2 bases, and 6 bases lay between the germline ends. The CDR3 coding sequence is TGTGCCAGCAGCTTAGGTGGGCCTGGAAACACCATATATTTT. Its translation is CASSLGGPGNTIYF.

The V call is TRBV10-2, the J call TRBJ2-6, with a possible D match to TRBD1 (6 bases). Germline V lookup: CDR1 WSHSY, CDR2 SAAADI. The CDR3 totals 19 residues. V lost 7 bases and J 3 bases, leaving 25 bases between the germline ends. CDR3 loop: CASMPLQGHGLVGANVLTF. As DNA, the CDR3 is TGCGCCAGCATGCCCCTTCAGGGACACGGGCTTGTTGGGGCCAACGTCCTGACTTTC.

The chain uses TRBV5-1 and TRBJ2-2; TRBD1 aligns across 8 bases. The CDR3 extends over 16 amino acids. Looked up from germline, CDR1 is SGHRS and CDR2 is YFSETQ. The V and J ends lost 4 bases and 2 bases, in that order; junction bases with no gene match: 7. The DNA of the CDR3 is TGCGCCAGCAGCATCCGGGACAGGCTAAACACCGGGGAGCTGTTTTTT. Translating gives CASSIRDRLNTGELFF. Looking up the rest from reference TRBV5-1 and TRBJ2-2 gives the full variable domain: KAGVTQTPRYLIKTRGQQVTLSCSPISGHRSVSWYQQTPGQGLQFLFEYFSETQRNKGNFPGRFSGRQFSNSRSEMNVSTLELGDSALYLCASSIRDRLNTGELFFGEGSRLTVL.

The chain carries TRBV28 and TRBJ2-1; D is perhaps TRBD2 (7 bases). Trimming removed 2 bases from V and 0 bases from J, with 11 bases in between. Germline V lookup: CDR1 MDHEN, CDR2 SYDVKM. The CDR3 is 16 amino acids. The CDR3 DNA follows: TGTGCCAGCAGTTTAGCGGGGGCGAGCTCCTACAATGAGCAGTTCTTC. It specifies CASSLAGASSYNEQFF.

This sequence joins TRBV9 and TRBJ2-3, with 8 nucleotides matching TRBD1. J was trimmed by 0 bases and V by 3 bases; bases with no gene match: 6. CDR1 and CDR2 from the germline V gene are SGDLS and YYNGEE. The CDR3 is 16 amino acids. For the CDR3, the DNA is TGTGCCAGCAGCGGCCGACAGGGGTCGAGCACAGATACGCAGTATTTT. Residues: CASSGRQGSSTDTQYF. Supplemented by reference TRBV9 and TRBJ2-3, the full variable domain reads DSGVTQTPKHLITATGQRVTLRCSPRSGDLSVYWYQQSLDQGLQFLIQYYNGEERAKGNILERFSAQQFPDLHSELNLSSLELGDSALYFCASSGRQGSSTDTQYFGPGTRLTVL.

The chain uses TRBV12-5 and TRBJ1-4; tentatively, D is TRBD1 (5 bases). From germline, CDR1 is LGHNT and CDR2 FRNRAP. V was cut by 1 base and J by 2 bases, with 11 bases left in between. The CDR3 runs to 16 residues. For the CDR3, the DNA is TGTGCTAGTGGTTTGGGACACCCAGGGACTAATGAAAAACTGTTTTTT. Residues: CASGLGHPGTNEKLFF.

V usage is TRBV5-4 and J usage is TRBJ2-1; 10 nucleotides match TRBD1. The germline gives CDR1 SGHNT, CDR2 YYREEE (reference sequence). V was pared by 6 bases and J by 7 bases, with 10 bases of the junction left unmatched. This CDR3 has 15 residues. CDR3 bases: TGTGCCAGCACCCTTTTCGACAGGGGGCGAAATGAGCAGTTCTTC. Translation: CASTLFDRGRNEQFF.

A word on this clone: Distinct nucleotide sequences in the sample also encode this CDR3. The V gene is TRBV28, the J gene TRBJ2-3; D is perhaps TRBD1 or TRBD2 (6 bases each). V lost 2 bases to trimming and J lost 3 bases, with 9 bases between them. The germline V gene encodes CDR1 MDHEN and CDR2 SYDVKM. The CDR3 runs to 14 residues. CDR3 loop: CASSLGGLTDTQYF. CDR3 DNA sequence: TGTGCCAGCAGTTTAGGGGGGCTGACAGATACGCAGTATTTT.

J is TRBJ2-1 and V is TRBV5-5, with TRBD1 matching 8 bases. CDR3 length equals 16 residues. With V trimmed by 4 bases and J by 3 bases, 9 bases remained unmatched. CDR1 is SGHKS, CDR2 YYEKEE, per germline (reference sequence). The CDR3: CASSADLGQGYNEQFF. The CDR3 DNA follows: TGTGCCAGCAGCGCGGATCTCGGACAGGGCTACAATGAGCAGTTCTTC.

V is TRBV28 and J is TRBJ1-2; 7 bases match TRBD1. V lost 7 bases to trimming and J lost 7 bases; unmatched junction nucleotides: 9. The length of the CDR3 is 13 residues. Germline V lookup: CDR1 MDHEN, CDR2 SYDVKM. CDR3 amino acids: CASIRGQSSGYTF. The DNA of the CDR3 is TGTGCCAGCATCAGGGGACAGTCCTCTGGCTACACCTTC.

J is TRBJ2-5 and V is TRBV28; possibly TRBD1 for D (6 bases). With 2 bases removed from V and 4 bases from J, the gap between germline ends came to 17 bases. This CDR3 is 16 amino acids long. CDR1 and CDR2 (germline): MDHEN, SYDVKM. CDR3 DNA: TGTGCCAGCAGTTTAGTGGCGACAGCCAGGGGAGAGACCCAGTACTTC. Residues: CASSLVATARGETQYF.